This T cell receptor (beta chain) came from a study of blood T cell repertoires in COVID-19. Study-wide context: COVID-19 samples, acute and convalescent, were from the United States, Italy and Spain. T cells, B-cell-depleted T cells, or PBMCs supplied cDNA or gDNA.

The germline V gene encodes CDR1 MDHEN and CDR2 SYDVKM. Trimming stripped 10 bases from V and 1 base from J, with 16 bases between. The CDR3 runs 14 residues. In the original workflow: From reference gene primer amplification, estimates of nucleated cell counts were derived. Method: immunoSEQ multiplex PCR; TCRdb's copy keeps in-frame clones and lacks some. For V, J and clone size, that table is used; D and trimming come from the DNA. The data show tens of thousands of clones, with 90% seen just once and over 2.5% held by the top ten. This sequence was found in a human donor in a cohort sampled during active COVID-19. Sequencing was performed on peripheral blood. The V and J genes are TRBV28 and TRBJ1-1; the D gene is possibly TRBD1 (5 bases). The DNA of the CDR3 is TGTGCCATCATTCCCATAAGGGGGAACACTGAAGCTTTCTTT. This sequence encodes CAIIPIRGNTEAFF.